This TCR beta chain was sequenced for a study of blood T cell repertoires in COVID-19. The wider study: Sources were T cells, B-cell-depleted T cells, or PBMCs; the material itself was cDNA or gDNA.

The CDR3 length is 12 residues. Germline V gives CDR1 SGHNT, CDR2 YYREEE (reference sequence). V was cut by 2 bases and J by 10 bases, with 10 bases left in between. The repertoire was sequenced with immunoSEQ multiplex PCR; TCRdb's copy has only in-frame clones and lacks some. The table shows roughly 200,000 clones, with around 81% occurring only once. The chain joins TRBV5-4 to TRBJ2-1; maybe TRBD2 (6 bases). Sequences were obtained from peripheral blood. The clonotype comes from a middle-aged man with active or convalescent COVID-19. For the CDR3, the DNA is TGTGCCAGCAGCTTAGGGGCGGGGGAGCAGTTCTTC. Its protein product is CASSLGAGEQFF. Drawing the rest from reference TRBV5-4 and TRBJ2-1, the complete variable domain is ETGVTQSPTHLIKTRGQQVTLRCSSQSGHNTVSWYQQALGQGPQFIFQYYREEENGRGNFPPRFSGLQFPNYSSELNVNALELDDSALYLCASSLGAGEQFFGPGTRLTVL.